This is a list of T cell receptor beta chains from one sample in a study of read filtering for tumor transcriptome and immune sequencing. TCRdb redid the calling of the reads with MiXCR, one entry per CDR3 protein. Of around 65,000 distinct CDR3 sequences in the sample, about a fifth are singletons; the top ten hold over 12%. The specimen sequenced was a population of CD138-negative cells sorted from bone marrow. These receptors were obtained from a donor over 35 with multiple myeloma. Each CDR3 is given with its conserved first and last residue. A D gene is named only where the DNA matches it firmly. A clone size is listed for some rows: how often the clone was seen (once, few, many), or a class if it is expanded.

D gene,clone size,V gene,J gene,CDR3 protein,CDR3 DNA
-,-,TRBV6-5,TRBJ1-1,CASSRLLNRALNTEALF,TGTGCCAGCAGCCGATTACTGAACAGGGCTTTGAACACTGAAGCTCTCTTT
-,-,TRBV2,TRBJ2-3,CASGGAHSTDTRYF,TGTGCCAGCGGGGGGGCCCATAGCACAGATACGCGGTATTTT
TRBD1,-,TRBV5-1,TRBJ2-5,CASSQQGGQETQYF,TGCGCCAGCAGCCAACAGGGGGGCCAAGAGACCCAGTACTTC
TRBD1,many,TRBV29-1,TRBJ2-3,CSVSDRVADTQYF,TGCAGCGTGAGCGACAGGGTGGCAGATACGCAGTATTTT
TRBD1,many,TRBV24-1,TRBJ2-1,CATGTGYNEQFF,TGTGCCACCGGGACAGGGTACAATGAGCAGTTCTTC
TRBD1,-,TRBV20-1,TRBJ1-1,CSARETGMGNTEAFF,TGCAGTGCTAGAGAGACAGGGATGGGGAACACTGAAGCTTTCTTT
-,many,TRBV9,TRBJ1-1,CASSVVEDTEAFF,TGTGCCAGCAGCGTAGTTGAGGACACTGAAGCTTTCTTT
TRBD2,-,TRBV15,TRBJ2-1,CATSSGTSNKQFF,TGTGCCACCAGCAGCGGGACTAGCAACAAGCAGTTCTTC
-,-,TRBV5-1,TRBJ1-2,CASSLEVSGRGYTF,TGCGCCAGCAGCTTGGAGGTATCCGGTCGTGGCTACACCTTC
TRBD1,many,TRBV20-1,TRBJ1-2,CSARALGGSYGYTF,TGCAGTGCTAGAGCTCTAGGGGGCAGCTATGGCTACACCTTC
TRBD2,many,TRBV7-2,TRBJ2-7,CASSVLSGRSSYEQYF,TGTGCCAGCAGCGTACTAAGCGGGAGGAGCTCCTACGAGCAGTACTTC
-,many,TRBV5-1,TRBJ2-2,CASSLARWAAGELFF,TGCGCCAGCAGCTTGGCCCGCTGGGCGGCCGGGGAGCTGTTTTTT
-,-,TRBV6-6,TRBJ2-3,CASSYGPGLRFSTDTQYF,TGTGCCAGCAGCTACGGGCCAGGACTTCGTTTTAGCACGGATACGCAGTATTTT
-,many,TRBV5-1,TRBJ1-5,CASSLFPGSQPQHF,TGCGCCAGCAGCCTTTTCCCCGGGAGTCAGCCCCAGCATTTT
-,many,TRBV2,TRBJ1-5,CASSDSWVQPQHF,TGTGCCAGCAGTGACTCATGGGTTCAGCCCCAGCATTTT
-,many,TRBV20-1,TRBJ2-6,CSAGGGNSGANVLTF,TGCAGTGCCGGGGGCGGCAACTCTGGGGCCAACGTCCTGACTTTC
TRBD1,many,TRBV12-3/TRBV12-4,TRBJ2-6,CASSPTGAVGANVLTF,TGTGCCAGCAGTCCCACAGGGGCGGTCGGGGCCAACGTCCTGACTTTC
-,many,TRBV27,TRBJ2-7,CASMKRGGYEQYF,TGTGCCAGCATGAAAAGGGGGGGCTACGAGCAGTACTTC
TRBD2,many,TRBV7-3,TRBJ2-1,CASSLKPSGGEQFF,TGTGCCAGCAGCTTAAAACCTTCGGGGGGTGAGCAGTTCTTC
TRBD1,many,TRBV29-1,TRBJ1-5,CSVRSGTGGSQPQHF,TGCAGCGTCAGATCCGGGACAGGGGGTAGTCAGCCCCAGCATTTT
-,many,TRBV6-5,TRBJ2-5,CASSYPNGQALETQYF,TGTGCCAGCAGTTACCCGAATGGGCAGGCGCTGGAGACCCAGTACTTC
TRBD2,many,TRBV19,TRBJ2-1,CASSTSSGGLYNEQFF,TGTGCCAGTAGTACATCTAGCGGGGGGTTATACAATGAGCAGTTCTTC
-,many,TRBV5-1,TRBJ2-5,CASSLDVVMETQYF,TGCGCCAGCAGCTTGGATGTGGTAATGGAGACCCAGTACTTC
-,many,TRBV3-1,TRBJ2-5,CASSRLGGGQETQYF,TGTGCCAGCAGTCGCCTAGGCGGAGGGCAAGAGACCCAGTACTTC
-,many,TRBV6-5,TRBJ1-1,CASIPSGGGYTEAFF,TGTGCCAGCATTCCCTCGGGGGGAGGGTATACTGAAGCTTTCTTT
-,-,TRBV28,TRBJ2-5,CASRSNNPLETQYF,TGTGCCAGCAGATCCAACAATCCTCTAGAGACCCAGTACTTC
TRBD1,many,TRBV28,TRBJ1-5,CASNKPGQTNQPQHF,TGTGCCAGCAACAAACCGGGACAGACAAATCAGCCCCAGCATTTT
-,many,TRBV5-1,TRBJ2-3,CASSLVSTDTQYF,TGCGCCAGCAGCTTGGTCTCCACAGATACGCAGTATTTT
TRBD1,many,TRBV5-1,TRBJ2-3,CASSWDRGSTDTQYF,TGCGCCAGCAGCTGGGACAGGGGAAGCACAGATACGCAGTATTTT
-,many,TRBV7-3,TRBJ1-5,CASSFLGGNQPQHF,TGTGCCAGCAGCTTTTTAGGCGGCAATCAGCCCCAGCATTTT
-,few,TRBV12-3/TRBV12-4,TRBJ2-7,CASSRRGSQYF,TGTGCCAGCAGCCGCCGGGGTAGTCAGTACTTC
TRBD1,many,TRBV20-1,TRBJ2-1,CSADRVNEQFF,TGCAGTGCGGACAGGGTCAATGAGCAGTTCTTC
-,-,TRBV20-1,TRBJ2-7,CSAHGPGRYEQYF,TGCAGTGCTCACGGGCCGGGACGCTACGAGCAGTACTTC
-,many,TRBV3-1,TRBJ2-2,CASSHGGTGELFF,TGTGCCAGCAGCCATGGGGGGACCGGGGAGCTGTTTTTT
-,many,TRBV20-1,TRBJ2-1,CSEVASHGDEQFF,TGCAGTGAGGTGGCGTCCCACGGCGATGAGCAGTTCTTC
TRBD1,-,TRBV7-9,TRBJ1-3,CASSLATGGTGNTMYF,TGTGCCAGCAGCTTAGCGACAGGGGGCACTGGAAACACCATGTATTTT
TRBD2,few,TRBV11-2,TRBJ2-3,CASSLTSGRGTDTQYF,TGTGCCAGCAGCTTAACTAGCGGGAGAGGGACAGATACGCAGTATTTT
TRBD1,many,TRBV6-5,TRBJ1-1,CASSHFGQGGQGAEAFF,TGTGCCAGCAGTCACTTCGGGCAGGGGGGACAGGGGGCTGAAGCTTTCTTT
TRBD2,many,TRBV2,TRBJ2-1,CASSQTSGYNEQFF,TGTGCCAGCAGCCAGACTAGCGGCTACAATGAGCAGTTCTTC
-,many,TRBV11-1,TRBJ2-3,CASSESLGSTDTQYF,TGTGCCAGCAGCGAATCTCTGGGTAGCACAGATACGCAGTATTTT
-,many,TRBV5-4,TRBJ1-1,CASSLESRRIAEAFF,TGTGCCAGCAGCTTGGAGTCCAGGCGGATAGCTGAAGCTTTCTTT
TRBD2,many,TRBV12-3/TRBV12-4,TRBJ2-3,CASSFRSGSPDTQYF,TGTGCCAGCAGTTTTAGGAGCGGGAGCCCAGATACGCAGTATTTT
TRBD1,-,TRBV20-1,TRBJ1-5,CSAEPGTGNQPQHF,TGCAGTGCGGAACCCGGGACAGGGAATCAGCCCCAGCATTTT